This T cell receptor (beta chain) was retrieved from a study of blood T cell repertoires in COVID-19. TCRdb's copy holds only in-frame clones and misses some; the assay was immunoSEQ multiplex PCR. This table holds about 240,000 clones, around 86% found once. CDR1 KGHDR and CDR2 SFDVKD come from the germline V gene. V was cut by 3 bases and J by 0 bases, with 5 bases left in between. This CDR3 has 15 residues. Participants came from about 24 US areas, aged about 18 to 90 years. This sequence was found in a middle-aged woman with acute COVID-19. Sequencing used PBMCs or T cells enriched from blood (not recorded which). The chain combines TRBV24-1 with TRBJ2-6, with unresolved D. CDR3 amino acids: CATSDQRSGANVLTF. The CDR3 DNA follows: TGTGCCACCAGTGATCAGCGCTCTGGGGCCAACGTCCTGACTTTC.